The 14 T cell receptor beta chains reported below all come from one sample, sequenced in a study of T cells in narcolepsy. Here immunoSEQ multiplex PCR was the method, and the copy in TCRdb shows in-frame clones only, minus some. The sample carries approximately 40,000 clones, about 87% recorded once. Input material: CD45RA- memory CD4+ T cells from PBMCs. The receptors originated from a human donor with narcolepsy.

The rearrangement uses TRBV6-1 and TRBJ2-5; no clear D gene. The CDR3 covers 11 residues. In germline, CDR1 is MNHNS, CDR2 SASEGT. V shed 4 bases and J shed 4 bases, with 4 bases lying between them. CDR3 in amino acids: CASSGLETQYF. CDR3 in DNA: TGTGCCAGCAGTGGGCTAGAGACCCAGTACTTC.

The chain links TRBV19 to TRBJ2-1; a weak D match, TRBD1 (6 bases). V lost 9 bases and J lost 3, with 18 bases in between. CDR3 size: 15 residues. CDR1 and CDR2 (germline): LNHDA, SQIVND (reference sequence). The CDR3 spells CASANHTGFYNEQFF. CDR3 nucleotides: TGTGCCAGCGCGAATCATACAGGGTTCTACAATGAGCAGTTCTTC. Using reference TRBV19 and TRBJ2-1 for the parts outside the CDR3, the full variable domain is DGGITQSPKYLFRKEGQNVTLSCEQNLNHDAMYWYRQDPGQGLRLIYYSQIVNDFQKGDIAEGYSVSREKKESFPLTVTSAQKNPTAFYLCASANHTGFYNEQFFGPGTRLTVL.

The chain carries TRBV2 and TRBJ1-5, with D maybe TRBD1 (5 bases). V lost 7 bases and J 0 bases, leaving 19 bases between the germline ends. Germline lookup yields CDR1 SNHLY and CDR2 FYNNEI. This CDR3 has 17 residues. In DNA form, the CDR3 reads TGTGCCAGCAAACCGGGGGTGGGCGTTAATAGCAATCAGCCCCAGCATTTT. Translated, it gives CASKPGVGVNSNQPQHF. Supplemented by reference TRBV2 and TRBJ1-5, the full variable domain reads EPEVTQTPSHQVTQMGQEVILRCVPISNHLYFYWYRQILGQKVEFLVSFYNNEISEKSEIFDDQFSVERPDGSNFTLKIRSTKLEDSAMYFCASKPGVGVNSNQPQHFGDGTRLSIL.

The DNA of the CDR3 is TGTGCCAGCAGCCTAGAATGGGACCGACCGATGAACACTGAAGCTTTCTTT. Translation gives CASSLEWDRPMNTEAFF. The V and J genes are TRBV5-5 and TRBJ1-1, with D possibly TRBD1 on 5 matching bases. Trimming removed 4 bases from V and 0 bases from J, with 19 bases in between. The CDR3 is made up of 17 amino acids. Looked up from germline, CDR1 is SGHKS and CDR2 is YYEKEE (reference sequence).

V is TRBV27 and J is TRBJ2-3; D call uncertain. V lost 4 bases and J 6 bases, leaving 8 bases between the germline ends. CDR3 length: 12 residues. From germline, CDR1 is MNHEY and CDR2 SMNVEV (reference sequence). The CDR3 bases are TGTGCCAGCAGTTCGAGTTTGGATACGCAGTATTTT. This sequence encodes CASSSSLDTQYF.

The CDR3 nucleotides are TGTGCCAGCAGTGAGCCAGGGGAGTATAGCAATCAGCCCCAGCATTTT. This translates into CASSEPGEYSNQPQHF. The chain is built from TRBV2 and TRBJ1-5; D is perhaps TRBD1 (6 bases). From germline, CDR1 is SNHLY and CDR2 FYNNEI. CDR3 length: 16 amino acids. V gave up 3 bases and J gave up 0 bases, with 12 bases separating them.

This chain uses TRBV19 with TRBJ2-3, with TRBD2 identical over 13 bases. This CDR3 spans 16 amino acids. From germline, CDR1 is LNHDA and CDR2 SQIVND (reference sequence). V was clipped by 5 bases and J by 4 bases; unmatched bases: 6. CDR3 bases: TGTGCCAGTAGTCGGACTAGCGGGAGTACGGCAGATACGCAGTATTTT. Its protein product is CASSRTSGSTADTQYF.

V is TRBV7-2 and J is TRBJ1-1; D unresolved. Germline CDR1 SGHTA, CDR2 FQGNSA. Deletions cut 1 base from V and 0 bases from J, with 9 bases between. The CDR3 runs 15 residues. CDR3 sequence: CASSLVPGVNTEAFF. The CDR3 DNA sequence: TGTGCCAGCAGCTTAGTTCCGGGCGTGAACACTGAAGCTTTCTTT.

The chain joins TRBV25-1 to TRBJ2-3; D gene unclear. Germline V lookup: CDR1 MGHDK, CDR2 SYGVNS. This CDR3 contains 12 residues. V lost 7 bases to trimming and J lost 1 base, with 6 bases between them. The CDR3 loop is CASISRTDTQYF. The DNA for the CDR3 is TGTGCCAGCATCTCTCGCACAGATACGCAGTATTTT.

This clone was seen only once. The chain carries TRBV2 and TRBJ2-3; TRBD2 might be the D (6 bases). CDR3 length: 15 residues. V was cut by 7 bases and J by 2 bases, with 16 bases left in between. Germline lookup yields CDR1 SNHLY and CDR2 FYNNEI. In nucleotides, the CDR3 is TGTGCCAGCACCGAGGCCACGGGAGTCACAGATACGCAGTATTTT. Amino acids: CASTEATGVTDTQYF.

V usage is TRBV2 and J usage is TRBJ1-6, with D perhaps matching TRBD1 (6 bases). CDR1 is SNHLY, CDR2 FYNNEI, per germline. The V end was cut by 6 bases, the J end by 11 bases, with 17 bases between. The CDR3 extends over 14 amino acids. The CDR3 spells CASRGTGTGAPLHF. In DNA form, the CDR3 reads TGTGCCAGCAGGGGCACAGGGACGGGAGCACCCCTCCACTTT.

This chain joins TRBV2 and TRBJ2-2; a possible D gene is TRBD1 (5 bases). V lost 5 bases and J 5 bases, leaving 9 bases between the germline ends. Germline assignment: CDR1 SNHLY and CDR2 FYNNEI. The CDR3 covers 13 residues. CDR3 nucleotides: TGTGCCAGCAGTTGGAAGGGGACCGGGGAGCTGTTTTTT. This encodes CASSWKGTGELFF.

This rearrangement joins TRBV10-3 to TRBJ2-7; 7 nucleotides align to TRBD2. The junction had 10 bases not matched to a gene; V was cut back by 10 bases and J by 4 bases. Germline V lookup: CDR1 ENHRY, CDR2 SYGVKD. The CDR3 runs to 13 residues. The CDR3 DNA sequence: TGTGCCACCGAATCGGGGGGTAGTTACGAGCAGTACTTC. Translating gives CATESGGSYEQYF.

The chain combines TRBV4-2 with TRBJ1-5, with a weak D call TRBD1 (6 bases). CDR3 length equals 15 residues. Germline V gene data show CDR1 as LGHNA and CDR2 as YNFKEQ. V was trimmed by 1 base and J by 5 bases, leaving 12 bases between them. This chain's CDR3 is CASSQVWDIDQPQHF. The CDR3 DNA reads TGTGCCAGCAGCCAAGTATGGGACATAGATCAGCCCCAGCATTTT.